This T cell receptor beta chain was sequenced for a study of lymphopenia after photon versus proton radiotherapy. The germline gives CDR1 MDHEN, CDR2 SYDVKM. This CDR3 is built from 14 residues. The V and J ends lost 6 bases and 1 base, in that order; junction bases with no gene match: 6. The method was immunoSEQ multiplex PCR; TCRdb's version includes in-frame clones alone and lacks a portion of them. Seen here are more than 15,000 clones, 84% observed once, and the top ten hold roughly 2.6%. Sequencing used peripheral blood, obtained from a patient treated with photon-based radiotherapy. This sequence was found in a woman between 50 and 59 years old with pancreatic cancer. V and J are TRBV28 and TRBJ2-7; 7 nucleotides agree with TRBD1. CDR3 coding DNA: TGTGCCAGCAGACAGACAGGGCTTTCCTACGAGCAGTACTTC. Translated, it gives CASRQTGLSYEQYF.